The source of this T cell receptor (beta chain) is a study of blood T cell repertoires in COVID-19. Looking at the study overall: PBMCs, B-cell-depleted T cells, or T cells provided the cDNA or gDNA that made up the material.

The V gene lost 0 bases and the J gene lost 1 base, with 13 bases spanning the gap. Per germline, CDR1 LGHNA and CDR2 YNFKEQ. The CDR3 runs to 17 residues. In the authors' methods: Amplification with reference gene primers provided the estimates of nucleated cell counts. The data were produced by immunoSEQ multiplex PCR, yet TCRdb's version contains in-frame clones alone and is incomplete. That table is the source of V, J and clone size, and D and trimming were worked out from the DNA. Altogether about 310,000 clones are present, around nine tenths being singletons, with the ten largest covering 1%. V gene TRBV4-2 combines with J gene TRBJ1-3, with a possible D match to TRBD1 (5 bases). The sequence was obtained from a man aged 50 to 60 with active or convalescent COVID-19. Sequenced input: peripheral blood. CDR3 sequence (DNA): TGTGCCAGCAGCCAAGAGGGGAGGCCAGGGTCTGGAAACACCATATATTTT. Translating gives CASSQEGRPGSGNTIYF.